This T cell receptor (beta chain) derives from a study of regulatory T cells in long-lasting Graves disease (dated by TCRdb to the early 2020s). Regarding the study in general: In the newly diagnosed Graves' disease group, patients had been taking antithyroid drugs for less than 3 months. Peripheral blood TCR sequencing and RNA sequencing compared persistent Graves' disease patients with newly diagnosed Graves' disease patients. The study took place in China and was registered as a clinical trial. A total of around 35 samples underwent TCR sequencing, from about 13 patients with persistent Graves' disease and 20 patients with newly diagnosed Graves' disease.

V lost 3 bases and J lost 5 bases; the stretch between them is 14 bases long. The germline V gene (reference sequence) supplies CDR1 LGHDT and CDR2 YNNKEL. Taken from cysteine to phenylalanine, the CDR3 has 14 residues. Only CDR3 DNA is held: 42 bases, read in frame from base 1. The full study reports these points: Lower TCR Shannon entropy and fewer highly expanded clones were observed in persistent Graves' disease patients than in newly diagnosed patients, which suggested clonal expansion. Patients with persistent disease shared more public clonotypes (about 2,900) than newly diagnosed patients did (approximately 990). Sequencing and analysis were restricted to the TCR beta chain. The study examined only peripheral blood because the primary lesion, thyroid tissue, could not be accessed. TRBV28, TRBJ1-2 and TRBJ2-5 were preferentially used in persistent disease, while TRBV20-1 and TRBJ2-1 were favored in newly diagnosed disease. The authors acknowledged the small sample size as a limitation that may reduce accuracy.

The time point label here, explained by the study, means: newly diagnosed GD, antithyroid drugs for less than 3 months. For both TCR sequencing and RNA sequencing, RNA was extracted from PBMCs in TRIzol. Graves' disease was diagnosed according to American Thyroid Association guidelines. Patients for the study were recruited at an endocrinology department in Xi'an, China. From each patient, 8 to 10 milliliters of peripheral blood was collected into an EDTA anticoagulant tube. Ficoll Paque Plus density gradient separation was used to isolate PBMCs, and no further T cell sorting was performed. An Agilent 2100 Bioanalyzer and agarose gel were used to assess RNA quality, and a NanoDrop 2000 was used to measure RNA concentration. This clonotype appeared many times. Its specific antigen is unknown. No qualities accompany the bases; no much larger clone lies one base away. Libraries were built with multiplex PCR. Sequencing used an Illumina HiSeq 4000. iRepertoire HTBI primers and Arm-PCR amplification of CDR3 regions were used to construct TCR beta libraries. Before sequencing, the PCR products went through gel purification. In the authors' own workflow: Gene usage analysis of CDR3 amino acid clonotypes used the 60 to 75 TRBV and 14 to 15 TRBJ segments found across samples. Filtered high-quality paired reads were merged into contigs using COPE and FqMerger. BLAST was used to align contigs to IMGT TRBV, TRBD and TRBJ reference genes, and CDR3 was defined according to IMGT. Highly expanded clones were defined as clonotypes with a frequency above 0.1%. Shannon entropy served as the measure of repertoire diversity, while the Gini coefficient captured V-J evenness. Public clonotypes were defined as clonotypes shared by more than one individual. In TCRdb, the public reads were trimmed at Q25 with fastp and aligned with MiXCR, with productive beta chains retained. Every distinct CDR3 protein forms one entry, paired with its most common genes and DNA. TCRdb assigned the V and J calls; the authors' analysis was not used. The sample includes about 350,000 distinct CDR3 sequences, with 15% to 20% observed a single time. Around 21% of the sample comes from the top ten.

In addition, the sample was reused for a study of T cells in Graves' hyperthyroidism and ophthalmopathy. The second study's paper adds: Stable Graves' hyperthyroidism was defined as the absence of progression to ophthalmopathy over 18 months of follow-up. Hyperthyroidism patients were newly diagnosed, had a disease duration of under 2 months, and were aged 18 to 65 years. The study excluded patients with uncontrolled infections, other autoimmune diseases, pregnancy or lactation. Diagnoses relied on clinical symptoms, serum thyroxine and TRAb, thyroid ultrasound and orbital computed tomography. The TCR CDR3 was subjected to a first round of RT-PCR using the HTBI primer set and the Qiagen OneStep RT-PCR kit. Most expanded thyroid clonotypes (frequency above 0.001) were also detected in blood, suggesting blood repertoires may reflect thyroid immune responses. A 13 V-J signature model separated ophthalmopathy from stable hyperthyroidism, with over 85% sensitivity and 81.08% specificity in cross-validation and 80%/75% in testing. In validation, the model predicted progression to ophthalmopathy a median of approximately 6.3 months before onset, with about 67% sensitivity and almost 75% specificity. To identify distinguishing TCR V-J signatures, a discovery cohort of about 100 patients was used, comprising roughly 45 with Graves' ophthalmopathy and around 57 with stable Graves' hyperthyroidism. Whether ophthalmopathy could be predicted prospectively was tested in an independent validation cohort made up of roughly 19 hyperthyroidism patients plus 17 patients who later progressed to ophthalmopathy. The 95 to 100 discovery patients were divided at random into training and test sets in a 7:3 ratio. The study also compared thyroid tissue and blood T-cell repertoires from about 6 Graves' hyperthyroidism patients. After blood sampling, hyperthyroidism patients were treated with methimazole at a starting dose of 30 mg daily, and ophthalmopathy patients were treated with high-dose intravenous methylprednisolone. A second multiplex PCR round built the libraries, followed by size selection and purification. Paired-end sequencing of the libraries was performed with 100 bp reads on an Illumina HiSeq2000. SOAPnuke was used to process the raw data, removing reads that contained adapters or uncalled bases, had a mean Phred below 15, or lacked an exact match to the constant primer or identifier. COPE v1.2.5 was used to merge the high-quality paired reads, and each unique nucleotide sequence was defined as a clonotype. MiTCR v1.1 was used to align clonotypes to the IMGT TRBV, TRBD and TRBJ reference segments. Only V-J combinations with frequency above 0.0001, covering 98% to 99.2% of repertoires, were analysed. A TCS score was defined as the ratio between F50 (clonal expansion) and ExV (chaos), using BLOSUM62-based TCRdist between CDR3 peptides within each V-J. Welch's t-statistics and random forest reduced some 510 V-J features to 10 to 15, which were used in a naive Bayes classifier (R e1071). No statistical method was used to set the sample size in advance, and investigators knew the group allocation. The paper reports TCR Vbeta CDR3 sequencing of about 140 peripheral blood samples: over 40 ophthalmopathy, roughly 74 hyperthyroidism and approximately 17 progressor patients.

This sample comprised peripheral blood mononuclear cells (PBMCs), obtained at new diagnosis, from a patient treated with antithyroid drugs. Here the chain combines TRBV3-1 and TRBJ2-7; the D gene is not confidently resolved. The sequence derives from a woman aged 18-30 years with Graves disease. Donor details come from another sample of the same person, matched by shared clones. The CDR3 protein is CASSHDRPVNEQYF. The bases are TGTGCCAGCAGCCATGATCGGCCAGTCAACGAGCAGTACTTC.